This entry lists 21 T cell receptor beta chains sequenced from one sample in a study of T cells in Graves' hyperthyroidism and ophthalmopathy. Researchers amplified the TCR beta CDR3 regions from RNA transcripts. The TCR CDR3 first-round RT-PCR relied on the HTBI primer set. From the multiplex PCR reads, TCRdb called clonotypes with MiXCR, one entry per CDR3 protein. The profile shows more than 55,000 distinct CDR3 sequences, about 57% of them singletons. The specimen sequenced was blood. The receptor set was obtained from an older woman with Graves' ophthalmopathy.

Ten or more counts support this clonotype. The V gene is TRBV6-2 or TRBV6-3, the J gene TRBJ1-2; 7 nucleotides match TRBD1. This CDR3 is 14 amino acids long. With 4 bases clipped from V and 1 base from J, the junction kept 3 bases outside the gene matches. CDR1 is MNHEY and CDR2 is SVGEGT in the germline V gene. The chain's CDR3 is CASSLQGHNYGYTF. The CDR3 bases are TGTGCCAGCAGTTTACAGGGGCATAACTATGGCTACACCTTC.

In DNA form, the CDR3 reads TGCGCCAGCAGTCCTAGCGGGGGGGATTACAATGAGCAGTTCTTC. It is translated as CASSPSGGDYNEQFF. This chain uses TRBV10-1 with TRBJ2-1; 12 bases fit TRBD2. The CDR3 covers 15 residues. Trimming at V came to 5 bases and at J to 4 bases, leaving 3 bases not matched to a gene. Germline CDR1 and CDR2: WNHNN and SYGVQD (reference sequence).

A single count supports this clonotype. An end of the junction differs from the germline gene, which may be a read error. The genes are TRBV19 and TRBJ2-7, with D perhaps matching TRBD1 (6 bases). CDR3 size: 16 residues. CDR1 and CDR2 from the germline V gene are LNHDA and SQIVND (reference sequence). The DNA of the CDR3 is TGCGCTAGTAGTAGGGACACGGCTGGAGTCTCCTACGAGCAGTACTTC. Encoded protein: CASSRDTAGVSYEQYF.

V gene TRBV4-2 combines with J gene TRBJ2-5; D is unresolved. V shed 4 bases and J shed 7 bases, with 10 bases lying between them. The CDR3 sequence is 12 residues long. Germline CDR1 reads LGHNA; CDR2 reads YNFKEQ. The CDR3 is CASSRLTGTQYF. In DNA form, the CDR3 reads TGTGCCAGCAGCCGCTTGACGGGGACCCAGTACTTC.

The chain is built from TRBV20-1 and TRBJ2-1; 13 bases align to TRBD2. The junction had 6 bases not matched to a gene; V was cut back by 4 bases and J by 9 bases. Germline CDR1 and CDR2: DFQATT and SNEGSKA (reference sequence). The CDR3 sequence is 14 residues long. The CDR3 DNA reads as TGCAGTGCTAAGGGACTAGCGGGATGGGGTGAGCAGTTCTTC. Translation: CSAKGLAGWGEQFF.

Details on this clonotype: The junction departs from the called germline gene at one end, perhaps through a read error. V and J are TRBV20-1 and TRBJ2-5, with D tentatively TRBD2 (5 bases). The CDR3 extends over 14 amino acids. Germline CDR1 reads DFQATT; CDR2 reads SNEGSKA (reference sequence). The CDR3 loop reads CSARSGEYAETQCF. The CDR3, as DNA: TGCAGTGCTAGATCCGGGGAATACGCGGAGACCCAGTGCTTC.

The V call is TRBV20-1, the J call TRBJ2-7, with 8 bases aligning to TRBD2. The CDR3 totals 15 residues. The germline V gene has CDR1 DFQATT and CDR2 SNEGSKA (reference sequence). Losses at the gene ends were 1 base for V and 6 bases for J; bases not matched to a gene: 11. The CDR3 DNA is TGCAGTGCTAGAGGCTCCGGGGGGGCGAACGGCGAGCAGTACTTC. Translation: CSARGSGGANGEQYF.

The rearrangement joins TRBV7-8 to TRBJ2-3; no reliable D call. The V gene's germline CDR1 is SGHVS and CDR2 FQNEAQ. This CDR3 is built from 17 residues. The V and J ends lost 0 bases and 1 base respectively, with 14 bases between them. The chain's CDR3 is CASSLASRAWGTDTQYF. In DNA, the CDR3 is TGTGCCAGCAGCTTAGCCTCCCGGGCCTGGGGCACAGATACGCAGTATTTT.

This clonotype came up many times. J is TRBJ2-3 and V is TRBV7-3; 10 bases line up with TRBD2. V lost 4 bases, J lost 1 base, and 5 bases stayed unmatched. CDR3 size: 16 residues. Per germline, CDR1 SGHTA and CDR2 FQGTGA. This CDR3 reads CASSSFGTSGTDTQYF. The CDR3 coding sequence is TGTGCCAGCAGCTCCTTCGGGACTAGCGGCACAGATACGCAGTATTTT.

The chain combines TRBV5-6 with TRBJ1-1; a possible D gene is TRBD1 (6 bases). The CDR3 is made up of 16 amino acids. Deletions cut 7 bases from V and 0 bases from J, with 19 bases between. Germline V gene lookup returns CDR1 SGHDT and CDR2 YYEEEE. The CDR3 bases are TGTGCCAGCGGCAGAAACAGGGATATGGTGAACACTGAAGCTTTCTTT. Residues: CASGRNRDMVNTEAFF.

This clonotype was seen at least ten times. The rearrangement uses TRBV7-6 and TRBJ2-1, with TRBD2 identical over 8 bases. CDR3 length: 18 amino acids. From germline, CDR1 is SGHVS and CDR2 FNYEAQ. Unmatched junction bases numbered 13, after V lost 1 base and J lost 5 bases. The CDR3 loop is CASSLDGTVAGSHNEQFF. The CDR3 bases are TGTGCCAGCAGCTTAGACGGTACGGTAGCGGGATCTCACAATGAGCAGTTCTTC. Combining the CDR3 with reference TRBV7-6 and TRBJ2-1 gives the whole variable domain GAGVSQSPRYKVTKRGQDVALRCDPISGHVSLYWYRQALGQGPEFLTYFNYEAQQDKSGLPNDRFSAERPEGSISTLTIQRTEQRDSAMYRCASSLDGTVAGSHNEQFFGPGTRLTVL.

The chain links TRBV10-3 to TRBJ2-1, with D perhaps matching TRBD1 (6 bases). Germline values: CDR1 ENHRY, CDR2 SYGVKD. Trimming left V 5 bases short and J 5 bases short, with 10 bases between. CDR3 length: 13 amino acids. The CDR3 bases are TGTGCCATCAGTAGGACAGCCCACAATGAGCAGTTCTTC. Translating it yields CAISRTAHNEQFF.

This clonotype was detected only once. Written as DNA, the CDR3 is TGTGCCAGCAGCTTAGATCAGGGAGCAGATGGCTACACCTTC. Its translation is CASSLDQGADGYTF. This chain joins TRBV7-2 and TRBJ1-2; TRBD1 is a possible D gene (5 bases). The CDR3 runs to 14 residues. Per the germline V gene, CDR1 is SGHTA and CDR2 is FQGNSA. V was pared by 1 base and J by 6 bases, with 12 bases between.

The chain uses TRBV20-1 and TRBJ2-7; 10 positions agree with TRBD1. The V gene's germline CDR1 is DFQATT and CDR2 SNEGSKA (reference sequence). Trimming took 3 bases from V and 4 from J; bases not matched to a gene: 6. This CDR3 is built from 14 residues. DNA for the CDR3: TGCAGTGCTAGGGTAACGGGACAGGGGTACGAGCAGTACTTC. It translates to CSARVTGQGYEQYF.

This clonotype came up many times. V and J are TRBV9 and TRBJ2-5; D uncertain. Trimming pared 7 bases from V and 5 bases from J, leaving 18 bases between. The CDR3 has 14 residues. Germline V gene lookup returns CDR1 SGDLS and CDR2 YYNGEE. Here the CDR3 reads CASSYADTRETQYF. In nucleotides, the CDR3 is TGTGCCAGCTCATACGCGGATACTCGCGAGACCCAGTACTTC.

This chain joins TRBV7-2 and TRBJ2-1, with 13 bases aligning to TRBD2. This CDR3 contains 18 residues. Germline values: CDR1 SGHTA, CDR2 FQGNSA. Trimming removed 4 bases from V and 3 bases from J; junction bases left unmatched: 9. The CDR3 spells CASSSLGTSGIFYNEQFF. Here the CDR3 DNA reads TGTGCCAGCAGCTCCTTGGGGACTAGCGGGATCTTCTACAATGAGCAGTTCTTC.

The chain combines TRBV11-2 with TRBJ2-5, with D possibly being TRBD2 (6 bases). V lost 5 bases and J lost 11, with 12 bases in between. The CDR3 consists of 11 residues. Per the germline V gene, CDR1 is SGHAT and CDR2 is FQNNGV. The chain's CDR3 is CASSEEGEQYF. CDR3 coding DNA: TGTGCCAGCAGCGAGGAGGGAGAGCAGTACTTC.

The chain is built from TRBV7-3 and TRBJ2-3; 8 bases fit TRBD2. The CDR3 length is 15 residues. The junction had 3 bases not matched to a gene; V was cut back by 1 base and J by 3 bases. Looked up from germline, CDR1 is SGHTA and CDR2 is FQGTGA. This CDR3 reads CASSLILAVTDTQYF. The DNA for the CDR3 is TGTGCCAGCAGCTTAATACTAGCGGTGACAGATACGCAGTATTTT.

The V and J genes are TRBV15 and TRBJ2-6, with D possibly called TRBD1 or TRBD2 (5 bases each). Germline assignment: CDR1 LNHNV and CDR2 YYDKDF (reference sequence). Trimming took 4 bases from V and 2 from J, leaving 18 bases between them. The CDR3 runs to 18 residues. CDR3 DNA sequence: TGTGCCACCAGCATCCGCAGGGACCCGAACACTGGGGCCAACGTCCTGACTTTC. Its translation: CATSIRRDPNTGANVLTF.

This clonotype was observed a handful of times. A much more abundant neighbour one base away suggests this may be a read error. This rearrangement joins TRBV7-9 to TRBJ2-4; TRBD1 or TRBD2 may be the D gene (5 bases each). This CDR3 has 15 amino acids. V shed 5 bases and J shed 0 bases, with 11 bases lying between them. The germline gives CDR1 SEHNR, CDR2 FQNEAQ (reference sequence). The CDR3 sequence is CASSQGRLAKNIQYF. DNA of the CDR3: TGTGCCAGCAGCCAGGGACGTTTAGCCAAAAACATTCAGTACTTC.

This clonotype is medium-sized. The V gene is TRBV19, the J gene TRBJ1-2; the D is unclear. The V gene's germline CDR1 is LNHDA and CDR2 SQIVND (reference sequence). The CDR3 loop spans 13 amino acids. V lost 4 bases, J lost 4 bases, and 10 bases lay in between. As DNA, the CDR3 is TGTGCCAGTAGTAATCCGGGAGCCTATGGCTACACCTTC. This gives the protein CASSNPGAYGYTF.